The 9 T cell receptor beta chains below come from one sample, sequenced in a study of identical twins. TCRdb recomputed calls from the 5' RACE reads with MiXCR, one row per CDR3 protein. The sample yields 200,000 to 250,000 distinct CDR3 sequences, around 7% seen once. The same sample was also used in a study of yellow fever vaccine responses in identical twins.

The specimen was memory (CD45RO+) T cells sorted from blood. Source of these receptors: a woman aged 18-29 years in good health.

This chain connects TRBV9 to TRBJ1-4; TRBD1 aligns across 9 bases. The germline gives CDR1 SGDLS, CDR2 YYNGEE. The CDR3 is 16 amino acids. With 4 bases clipped from V and 7 bases from J, the junction kept 11 bases outside the gene matches. CDR3 nucleotide sequence: TGTGCCAGCAGCCCAAACGCCGGGACAGGGCCTGAAAAACTGTTTTTT. Amino acids: CASSPNAGTGPEKLFF.

This clonotype was picked up many times. The J gene is TRBJ2-3, the V gene TRBV5-1, with no clear D. The CDR3 length is 13 residues. Germline V gene data show CDR1 as SGHRS and CDR2 as YFSETQ. The ends were cut back, 2 bases at V and 3 bases at J, with 7 bases in the middle. The DNA of the CDR3 is TGCGCCAGCAGCTTAAGCCCGACAGATACGCAGTATTTT. It codes for CASSLSPTDTQYF.

This clonotype was counted a single time. A much larger clone lies one base from this, so it may be a read error. This chain connects TRBV6-1 to TRBJ2-1; perhaps D is TRBD1 or TRBD2 (5 bases each). The CDR3 consists of 16 residues. CDR1 and CDR2 (germline): MNHNS, SASEGT. The CDR3 region is CATRGGRGNSYNEQFF. In DNA form, the CDR3 reads TGTGCTACAAGGGGCGGTAGAGGGAACTCCTACAATGAGCAGTTCTTC.

Many counts were recorded for this clonotype. This sequence joins TRBV18 and TRBJ2-3; either TRBD1 or TRBD2 may supply D (5 bases each). The CDR3 is made up of 14 amino acids. Germline assignment: CDR1 KGHSH and CDR2 LQKENI. The V end was cut by 6 bases, the J end by 6 bases, with 16 bases between. The CDR3 loop reads CASSGALALDTQYF. The CDR3 nucleotides are TGTGCCAGCTCCGGGGCCCTGGCTTTGGATACGCAGTATTTT.

This clonotype was counted many times. The chain recombines TRBV7-2 with TRBJ1-1; 7 nucleotides align to TRBD1. J lost 3 bases, V lost 3 bases, and 7 bases had no gene match. CDR3 length equals 15 residues. Germline V gene sequence: CDR1 SGHTA, CDR2 FQGNSA. The CDR3 spells CASSFRRTGDTEAFF. CDR3 DNA sequence: TGTGCCAGCAGCTTTCGCCGAACAGGGGACACTGAAGCTTTCTTT.

The rearrangement joins TRBV6-2 or TRBV6-3 to TRBJ2-7; maybe TRBD2 (5 bases). Trimming took 0 bases from V and 2 from J, leaving 11 bases between them. Germline V gene data show CDR1 as MNHEY and CDR2 as SVGEGT. The CDR3 runs 15 residues. The chain's CDR3 is CASSYSILGAYEQYF. CDR3 DNA sequence: TGTGCCAGCAGTTACTCTATTTTGGGAGCCTACGAGCAGTACTTC.

This clonotype was counted a few times. The genes are TRBV12-3 or TRBV12-4 and TRBJ2-1; TRBD1 is a possible D gene (6 bases). Trimming removed 5 bases from V and 1 base from J, with 15 bases in between. This CDR3 contains 16 residues. The CDR3 here is CASSPLGQPSYNEQFF. The CDR3 DNA reads TGTGCCAGCAGTCCTCTAGGACAGCCTTCCTACAATGAGCAGTTCTTC.

This clonotype was detected ten times or more. This rearrangement joins TRBV12-3 or TRBV12-4 to TRBJ2-7; D not resolved. V lost 3 bases and J lost 2, with 8 bases in between. CDR3 length: 13 residues. The CDR3 region is CASSFVGPYEQYF. The CDR3 DNA is TGTGCCAGCAGTTTCGTAGGACCCTACGAGCAGTACTTC.

Only a few counts were recorded for this clonotype. The V call is TRBV28, the J call TRBJ2-7; TRBD2 matches 9 bases. Trimming at V came to 8 bases and at J to 4 bases, leaving 12 bases not matched to a gene. CDR3 length equals 15 residues. Germline CDR1 is MDHEN and CDR2 is SYDVKM. CDR3 amino acids: CASHSRAGGNYEQYF. CDR3 DNA sequence: TGTGCCAGCCACTCCCGCGCGGGAGGGAATTACGAGCAGTACTTC.